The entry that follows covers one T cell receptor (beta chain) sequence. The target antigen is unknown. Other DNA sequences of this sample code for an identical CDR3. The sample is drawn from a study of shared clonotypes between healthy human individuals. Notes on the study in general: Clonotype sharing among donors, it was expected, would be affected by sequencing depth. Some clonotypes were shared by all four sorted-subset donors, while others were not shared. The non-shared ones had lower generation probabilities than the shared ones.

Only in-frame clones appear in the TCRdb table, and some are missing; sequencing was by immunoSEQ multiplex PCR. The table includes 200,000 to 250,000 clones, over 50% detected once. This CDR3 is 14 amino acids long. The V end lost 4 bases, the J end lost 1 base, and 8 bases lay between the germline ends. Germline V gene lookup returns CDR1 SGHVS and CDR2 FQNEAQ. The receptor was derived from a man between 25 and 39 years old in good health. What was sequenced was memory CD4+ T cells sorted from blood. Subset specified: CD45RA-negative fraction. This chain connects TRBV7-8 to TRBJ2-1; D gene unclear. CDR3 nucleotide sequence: TGTGCCAGCAGCTCCGGGCCTTCCTACAATGAGCAGTTCTTC. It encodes CASSSGPSYNEQFF. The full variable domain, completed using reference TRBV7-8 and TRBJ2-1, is GAGVSQSPRYKVAKRGQDVALRCDPISGHVSLFWYQQALGQGPEFLTYFQNEAQLDKSGLPSDRFFAERPEGSVSTLKIQRTQQEDSAVYLCASSSGPSYNEQFFGPGTRLTVL.